A selection of T cell receptor beta chains follows, all from one sample in a study of blood T cell repertoires in COVID-19. Sequencing was performed with immunoSEQ multiplex PCR; in TCRdb, only in-frame clones are kept and a portion is missing. The table includes about 360,000 clones, 70% to 90% detected once. Sequencing was performed on PBMCs or T cells enriched from blood (not recorded which). These receptors originate from a middle-aged man in a cohort exposed to, infected with or recovered from COVID-19 (not recorded which). CDR3s include the opening cysteine and the closing phenylalanine or tryptophan. The D gene is left open where the match is weak. Not all rows give a size; the values are once, few, many and, for expanded clones, a class.

size	D	V	length	J	DNA	CDR3
.	.	TRBV5-1	15	TRBJ1-1	TGCGCCAGCAGCTTGGGGGGGCTTGGTTTCACTGAAGCTTTCTTT	CASSLGGLGFTEAFF
.	TRBD1	TRBV11-2	15	TRBJ2-7	TGTGCCAGCAGCATGGGGGGACAGGGCTCCTACGAGCAGTACTTC	CASSMGGQGSYEQYF
.	TRBD2	TRBV28	15	TRBJ2-1	TGTGCCAGCAGTTCGACGGGACTAGCGGGAGTAAGGGCGTTCTTC	CASSSTGLAGVRAFF
few	.	TRBV5-6	16	TRBJ2-1	TGTGCCAGCAGTTCCCTCAGCGGCGGGAAGCAGAATGAGCAGTTCTTC	CASSSLSGGKQNEQFF
.	.	TRBV30	14	TRBJ2-7	TGTGCCTGGAGTACCTACTATCAGGGGCCCGAGCAGTACTTC	CAWSTYYQGPEQYF
.	.	TRBV18	15	TRBJ1-1	TGTGCCAGCTCCCCCCGACAGTACCCGAACACTGAAGCTTTCTTT	CASSPRQYPNTEAFF
.	.	TRBV28	17	TRBJ2-2	TGTGCCAGCAGTTTAGCCGGGAGAAATGCGAACACCGGGGAGCTGTTTTTT	CASSLAGRNANTGELFF
.	.	TRBV18	14	TRBJ1-2	TGTGCCAGCTCACCAAAACAGGGCCACTATGGCTACACCTTC	CASSPKQGHYGYTF
.	.	TRBV4-1	15	TRBJ1-1	TGCGCCAGCAGCTCTTATATCCCAGCAGGGACTGAAGCTTTCTTT	CASSSYIPAGTEAFF
few	.	TRBV5-1	15	TRBJ1-1	TGCGCCAGCAGCTCGGACCAGATGGCGGGCACTGAAGCTTTCTTT	CASSSDQMAGTEAFF
.	TRBD2	TRBV29-1	14	TRBJ2-1	TGCAGCGAAACTACTAGCGGAAGGCCCAATGAGCAGTTCTTC	CSETTSGRPNEQFF
once	TRBD2	TRBV19	15	TRBJ2-1	TGTGCCAGTAGTATTGTCCCGGGAGGGCAAAATGAGCAGTTCTTC	CASSIVPGGQNEQFF
.	TRBD1	TRBV28	12	TRBJ1-2	TGTGCCGGGGGGACAGTCAGTTATGGCTACACCTTC	CAGGTVSYGYTF
.	TRBD2	TRBV5-1	15	TRBJ2-7	TGCGCCAGCAGCTTGGGGGCGGGAGGGAACTACGAGCAGTACTTC	CASSLGAGGNYEQYF
.	.	TRBV6-2/TRBV6-3	20	TRBJ1-1	TGTGCCAGCAGTTATAACCGTGGGTGGGGAGGTAGAAAGGTGAACACTGAAGCTTTCTTT	CASSYNRGWGGRKVNTEAFF
.	.	TRBV5-1	14	TRBJ1-3	TGCGCCAGCAGCTTGGTGGGGCTCGGAAACACCATATATTTT	CASSLVGLGNTIYF
few	.	TRBV27	13	TRBJ1-2	TGTGCCAGCAGTTTAAGGTCGGGGGTCGGCTACACCTTC	CASSLRSGVGYTF
few	TRBD1	TRBV11-2	15	TRBJ2-1	TGTGCCAGCAGCTTCGCCGGGACAGGGTTTTATGAGCAGTTCTTC	CASSFAGTGFYEQFF
.	.	TRBV5-6	14	TRBJ2-6	TGTGCCAGCAGCCCCCGTACAGGGGCCAACGTCCTGACTTTC	CASSPRTGANVLTF
.	.	TRBV3-1/TRBV3-2	18	TRBJ2-3	TGTGCCAGCAGCCAAGGGAGAGGTAGCGGTTCTAGCACAGATACGCAGTATTTT	CASSQGRGSGSSTDTQYF
.	TRBD1	TRBV6-1	16	TRBJ2-2	TGTGCCAGCAGTGAAAACGCGCAGGGGGCCGCCGGGGAGCTGTTTTTT	CASSENAQGAAGELFF
.	.	TRBV19	15	TRBJ2-3	TGTGCCAGTAGTGACTGGGACATTAGCACAGATACGCAGTATTTT	CASSDWDISTDTQYF
few	.	TRBV20-1	11	TRBJ1-2	TGCAGTGCTAGAATGGCAACAGGCTACACCTTC	CSARMATGYTF
few	.	TRBV19	13	TRBJ2-2	TGTGCCAGTAGTCTAAGCCTAACCGGGGAGCTGTTTTTT	CASSLSLTGELFF
.	TRBD1	TRBV6-5	14	TRBJ1-2	TGTGCCAGCAGCCAGGACAGGGGGAAAGGCGGCTACACCTTC	CASSQDRGKGGYTF
.	TRBD1	TRBV5-1	13	TRBJ1-2	TGCGCCAGCAGCACCCGGACAGGGCCCGGCTACACCTTC	CASSTRTGPGYTF
.	.	TRBV7-9	11	TRBJ2-1	TGTGCCAGCAGTGGACATACTGAGCAGTTCTTC	CASSGHTEQFF
once	.	TRBV7-9	16	TRBJ2-6	TGTGCCAGCAGCCCCGCCCCGGGCTCTGGGGCCAACGTCCTGACTTTC	CASSPAPGSGANVLTF
.	.	TRBV20-1	14	TRBJ1-1	TGCAGTGCTAGTTCCGGGGGATTCGATACTGAAGCTTTCTTT	CSASSGGFDTEAFF
.	.	TRBV28	15	TRBJ2-2	TGTGCCAGCAGTTTATTTCTCGCTAGCACCGGGGAGCTGTTTTTT	CASSLFLASTGELFF
.	TRBD1	TRBV27	12	TRBJ2-7	TGTGCCAGCCGACAGGGCACCTACGAGCAGTACTTC	CASRQGTYEQYF
.	.	TRBV27	15	TRBJ2-1	TGTGCCAGCAGTTTAAGGCGGCCCGTCTACAATGAGCAGTTCTTC	CASSLRRPVYNEQFF
.	TRBD2	TRBV5-1	18	TRBJ2-2	TGCGCCAGCAGCCCTCCGGGACTAGCGGGTGCGAACACCGGGGAGCTGTTTTTT	CASSPPGLAGANTGELFF
.	TRBD1	TRBV6-5	15	TRBJ1-4	TGTGCCAGCGGGGCCCCCGGGACAGGGGTTGTGAAACTGTTTTTT	CASGAPGTGVVKLFF
once	TRBD2	TRBV29-1	12	TRBJ2-7	TGCAGCGTCGGGACTAGTGCCTACGAGCAGTACTTC	CSVGTSAYEQYF
.	.	TRBV3-1/TRBV3-2	14	TRBJ1-3	TGTGCCAGCAGCCAGTCTCTCTCTGGAAACACCATATATTTT	CASSQSLSGNTIYF
.	TRBD2	TRBV9	17	TRBJ2-3	TGTGCCAGCAGCGTAGACGGACTAGCGGGAGTCACAGATACGCAGTATTTT	CASSVDGLAGVTDTQYF
.	TRBD1	TRBV30	13	TRBJ1-2	TGTGCCTGGAGTGTACAGGGGGGAGGCGGCTACACCTTC	CAWSVQGGGGYTF
.	.	TRBV4-1	15	TRBJ2-1	TGCGCCAGCAGCCAATCCCTATTGACCTACAATGAGCAGTTCTTC	CASSQSLLTYNEQFF
.	TRBD1	TRBV7-2	14	TRBJ1-2	TGTGCCAGCAGCCCAAGGACAGGGAATTATGGCTACACCTTC	CASSPRTGNYGYTF